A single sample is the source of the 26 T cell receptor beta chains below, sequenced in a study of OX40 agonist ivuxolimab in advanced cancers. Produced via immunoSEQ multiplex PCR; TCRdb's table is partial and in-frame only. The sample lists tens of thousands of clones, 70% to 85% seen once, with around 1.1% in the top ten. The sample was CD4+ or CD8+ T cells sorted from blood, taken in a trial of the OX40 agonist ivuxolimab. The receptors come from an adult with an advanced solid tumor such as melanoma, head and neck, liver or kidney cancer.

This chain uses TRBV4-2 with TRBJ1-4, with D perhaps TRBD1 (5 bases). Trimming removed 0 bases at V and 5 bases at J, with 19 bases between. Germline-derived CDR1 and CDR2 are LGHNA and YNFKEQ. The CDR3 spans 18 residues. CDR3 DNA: TGTGCCAGCAGCCAAGAGGGGCCTCGACAGTTTTCGAATGAAAAACTGTTTTTT. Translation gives CASSQEGPRQFSNEKLFF.

The DNA for the CDR3 is TGCAGTGCTAGGACCTCAGATACGCAGTATTTT. It codes for CSARTSDTQYF. The rearrangement links TRBV20-1 to TRBJ2-3; D not certain. There are 11 residues in the CDR3. Germline values: CDR1 DFQATT, CDR2 SNEGSKA (reference sequence). Trimming stripped 3 bases from V and 4 bases from J, with 5 bases between.

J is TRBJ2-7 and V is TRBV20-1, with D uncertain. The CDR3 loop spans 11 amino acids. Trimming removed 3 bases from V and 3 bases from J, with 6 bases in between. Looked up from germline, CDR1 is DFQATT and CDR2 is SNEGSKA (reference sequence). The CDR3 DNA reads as TGCAGTGCTAGTTCGGTCTACGAGCAGTACTTC. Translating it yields CSASSVYEQYF.

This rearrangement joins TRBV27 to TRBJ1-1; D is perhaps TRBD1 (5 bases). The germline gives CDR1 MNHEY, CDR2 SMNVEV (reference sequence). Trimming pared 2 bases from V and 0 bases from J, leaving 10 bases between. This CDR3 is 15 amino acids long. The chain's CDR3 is CASSLGRGVNTEAFF. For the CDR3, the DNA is TGTGCCAGCAGTTTAGGGCGGGGGGTGAACACTGAAGCTTTCTTT.

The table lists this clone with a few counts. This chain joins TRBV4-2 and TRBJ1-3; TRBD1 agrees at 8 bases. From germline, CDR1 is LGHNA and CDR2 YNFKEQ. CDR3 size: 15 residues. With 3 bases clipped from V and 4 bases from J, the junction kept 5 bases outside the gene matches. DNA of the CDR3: TGTGCCAGCAGCCAGATAACAGGGGGGGGAAACACCATATATTTT. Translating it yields CASSQITGGGNTIYF.

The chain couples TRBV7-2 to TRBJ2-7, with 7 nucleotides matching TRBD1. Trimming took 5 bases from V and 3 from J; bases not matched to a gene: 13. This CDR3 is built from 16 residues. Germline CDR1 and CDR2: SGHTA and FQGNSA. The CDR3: CASSNLGDRPNYEQYF. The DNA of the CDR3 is TGTGCCAGCAGCAATCTTGGGGACAGACCGAACTACGAGCAGTACTTC.

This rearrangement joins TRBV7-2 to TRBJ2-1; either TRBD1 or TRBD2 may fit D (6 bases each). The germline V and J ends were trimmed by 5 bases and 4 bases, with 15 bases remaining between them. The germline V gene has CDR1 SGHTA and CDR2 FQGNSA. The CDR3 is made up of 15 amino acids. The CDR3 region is CASSPPGANYNEQFF. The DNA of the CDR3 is TGTGCCAGCAGCCCTCCGGGGGCCAATTACAATGAGCAGTTCTTC.

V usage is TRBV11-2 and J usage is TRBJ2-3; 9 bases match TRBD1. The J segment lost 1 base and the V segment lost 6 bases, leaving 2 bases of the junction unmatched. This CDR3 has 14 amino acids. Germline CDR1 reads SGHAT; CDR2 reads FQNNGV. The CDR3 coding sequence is TGTGCCAGCAGGACAGGGGGAGGCACAGATACGCAGTATTTT. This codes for CASRTGGGTDTQYF.

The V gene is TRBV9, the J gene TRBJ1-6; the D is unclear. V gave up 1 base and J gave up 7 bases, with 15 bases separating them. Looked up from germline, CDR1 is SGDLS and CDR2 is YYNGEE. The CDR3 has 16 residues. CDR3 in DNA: TGTGCCAGCAGCGTACTCGCCGACCTAGGGAATTCACCCCTCCACTTT. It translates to CASSVLADLGNSPLHF. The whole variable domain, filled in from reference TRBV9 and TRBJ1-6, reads DSGVTQTPKHLITATGQRVTLRCSPRSGDLSVYWYQQSLDQGLQFLIQYYNGEERAKGNILERFSAQQFPDLHSELNLSSLELGDSALYFCASSVLADLGNSPLHFGNGTRLTVT.

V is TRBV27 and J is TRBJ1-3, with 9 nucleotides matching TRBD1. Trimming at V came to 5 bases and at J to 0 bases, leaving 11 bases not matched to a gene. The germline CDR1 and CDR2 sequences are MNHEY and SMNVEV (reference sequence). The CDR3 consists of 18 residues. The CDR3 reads CASSPLQTGGSSGNTIYF. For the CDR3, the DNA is TGTGCCAGCAGTCCCCTCCAGACAGGGGGGAGCTCTGGAAACACCATATATTTT.

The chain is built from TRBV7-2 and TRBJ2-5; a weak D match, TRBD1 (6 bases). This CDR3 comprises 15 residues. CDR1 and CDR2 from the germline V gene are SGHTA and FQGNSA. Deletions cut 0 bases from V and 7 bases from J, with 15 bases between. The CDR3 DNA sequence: TGTGCCAGCAGCTTAGCACAGGGCTCCGTGGGGACCCAGTACTTC. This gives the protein CASSLAQGSVGTQYF. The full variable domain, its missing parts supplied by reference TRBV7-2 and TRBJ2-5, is GAGVSQSPSNKVTEKGKDVELRCDPISGHTALYWYRQSLGQGLEFLIYFQGNSAPDKSGLPSDRFSAERTGGSVSTLTIQRTQQEDSAVYLCASSLAQGSVGTQYFGPGTRLLVL.

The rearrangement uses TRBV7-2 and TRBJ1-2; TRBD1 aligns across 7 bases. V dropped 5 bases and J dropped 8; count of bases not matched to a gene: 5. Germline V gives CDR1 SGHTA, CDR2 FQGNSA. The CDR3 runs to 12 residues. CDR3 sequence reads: CASSPTGLGYTF. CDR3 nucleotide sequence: TGTGCCAGCAGCCCGACAGGGTTGGGCTACACCTTC.

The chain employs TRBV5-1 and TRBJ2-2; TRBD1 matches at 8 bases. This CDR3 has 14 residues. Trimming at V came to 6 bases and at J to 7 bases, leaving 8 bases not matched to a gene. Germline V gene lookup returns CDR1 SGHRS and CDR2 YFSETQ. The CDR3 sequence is CASTPDRAGGELFF. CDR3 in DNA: TGCGCCAGCACCCCGGACAGGGCAGGCGGGGAGCTGTTTTTT.

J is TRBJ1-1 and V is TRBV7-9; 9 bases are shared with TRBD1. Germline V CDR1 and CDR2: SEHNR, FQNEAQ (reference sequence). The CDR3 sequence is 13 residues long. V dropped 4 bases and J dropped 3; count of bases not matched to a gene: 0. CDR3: CASSWTGDTEAFF. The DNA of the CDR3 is TGTGCCAGCAGCTGGACAGGGGACACTGAAGCTTTCTTT.

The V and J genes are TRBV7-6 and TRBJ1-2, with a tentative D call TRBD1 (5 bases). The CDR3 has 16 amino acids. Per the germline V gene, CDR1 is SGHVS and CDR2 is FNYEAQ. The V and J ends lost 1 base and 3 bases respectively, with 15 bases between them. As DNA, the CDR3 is TGTGCCAGCAGCTTAGGGTTGCGGGGCAGCGACTATGGCTACACCTTC. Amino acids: CASSLGLRGSDYGYTF.

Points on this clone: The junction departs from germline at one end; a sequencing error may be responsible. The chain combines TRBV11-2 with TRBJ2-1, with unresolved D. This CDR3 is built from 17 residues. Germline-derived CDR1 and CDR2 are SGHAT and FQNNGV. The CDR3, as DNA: TGTGCCAGCAGCCCCCCACGGGTCGCTCCTCCCTACTATGAGCAGTTCTTC. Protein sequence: CASSPPRVAPPYYEQFF.

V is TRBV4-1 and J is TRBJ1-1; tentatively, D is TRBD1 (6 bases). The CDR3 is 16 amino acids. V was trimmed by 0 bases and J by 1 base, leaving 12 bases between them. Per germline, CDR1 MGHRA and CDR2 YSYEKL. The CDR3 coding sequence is TGCGCCAGCAGCCAAGATTACGGGACACCGAACACTGAAGCTTTCTTT. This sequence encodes CASSQDYGTPNTEAFF.

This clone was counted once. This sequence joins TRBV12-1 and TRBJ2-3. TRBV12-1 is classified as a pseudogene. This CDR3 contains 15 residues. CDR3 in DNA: TGTGCCAGCAGCTTTAGGGCCGAACTCACAGATACGCAGTATTTT. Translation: CASSFRAELTDTQYF.

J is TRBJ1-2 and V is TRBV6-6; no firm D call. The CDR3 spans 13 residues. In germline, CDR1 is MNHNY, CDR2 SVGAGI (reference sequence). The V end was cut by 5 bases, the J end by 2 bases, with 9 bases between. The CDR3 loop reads CASSNRMNYGYTF. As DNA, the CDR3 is TGTGCCAGCAGTAACCGAATGAACTATGGCTACACCTTC.

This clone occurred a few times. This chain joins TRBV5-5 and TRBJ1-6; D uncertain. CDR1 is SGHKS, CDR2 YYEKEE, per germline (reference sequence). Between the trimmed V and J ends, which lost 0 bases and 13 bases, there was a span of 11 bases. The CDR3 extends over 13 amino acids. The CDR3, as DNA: TGTGCCAGCAGCTTGGTTGGCCGTCCCCCCCTCCACTTT. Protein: CASSLVGRPPLHF.

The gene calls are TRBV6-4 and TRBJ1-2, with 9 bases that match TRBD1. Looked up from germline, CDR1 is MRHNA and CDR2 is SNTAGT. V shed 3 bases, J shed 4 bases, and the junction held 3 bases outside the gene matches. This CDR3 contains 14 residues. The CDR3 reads CASSEGQGGYGYTF. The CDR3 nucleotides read TGTGCCAGCAGTGAGGGACAGGGTGGCTATGGCTACACCTTC.

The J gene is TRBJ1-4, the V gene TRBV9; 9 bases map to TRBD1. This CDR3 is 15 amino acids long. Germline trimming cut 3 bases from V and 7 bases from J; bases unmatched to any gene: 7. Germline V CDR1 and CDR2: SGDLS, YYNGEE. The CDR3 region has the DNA TGTGCCAGCAGCGCCGGGACAGGGTTGGGTGAAAAACTGTTTTTT. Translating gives CASSAGTGLGEKLFF.

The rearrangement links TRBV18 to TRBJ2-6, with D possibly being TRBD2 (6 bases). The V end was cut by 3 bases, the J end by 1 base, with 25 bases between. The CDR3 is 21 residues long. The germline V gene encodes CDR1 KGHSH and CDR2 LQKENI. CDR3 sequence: CASSPTGLAAPHPSGANVLTF. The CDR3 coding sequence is TGTGCCAGCTCACCGACGGGATTAGCGGCGCCCCACCCATCTGGGGCCAACGTCCTGACTTTC.

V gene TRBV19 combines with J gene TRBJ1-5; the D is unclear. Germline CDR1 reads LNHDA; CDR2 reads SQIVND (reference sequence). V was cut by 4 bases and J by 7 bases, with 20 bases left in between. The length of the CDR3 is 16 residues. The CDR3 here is CASSTDVQAVGQPQHF. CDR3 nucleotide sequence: TGTGCCAGTAGTACGGACGTTCAGGCGGTTGGACAGCCCCAGCATTTT.

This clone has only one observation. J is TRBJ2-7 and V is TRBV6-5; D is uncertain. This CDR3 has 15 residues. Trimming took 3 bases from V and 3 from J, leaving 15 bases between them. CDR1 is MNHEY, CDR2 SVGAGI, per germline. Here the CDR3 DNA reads TGTGCCAGCAGTTATTCAGCAGGACCGAACTACGAGCAGTACTTC. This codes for CASSYSAGPNYEQYF.

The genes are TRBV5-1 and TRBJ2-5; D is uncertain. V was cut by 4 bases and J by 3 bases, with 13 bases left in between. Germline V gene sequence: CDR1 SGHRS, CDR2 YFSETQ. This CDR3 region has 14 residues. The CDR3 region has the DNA TGCGCCAGCAGCATTCGGGTTGAGGAAGAGACCCAGTACTTC. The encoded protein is CASSIRVEEETQYF.